This T cell receptor (beta chain) was identified during a study of T cells in Graves' hyperthyroidism and ophthalmopathy. Amplified TCR beta CDR3 regions derived from RNA transcripts. TCR CDR3 regions were first amplified by RT-PCR with HTBI primers. MiXCR, applied by TCRdb to the multiplex PCR reads, yields one record per CDR3 protein. Of 390,000 or so distinct CDR3 sequences listed, approximately 14% are singletons. CDR1 and CDR2 from the germline V gene are MNHEY and SMNVEV (reference sequence). The V end lost 0 bases, the J end lost 5 bases, and 5 bases lay between the germline ends. The CDR3 runs 13 residues. The table lists this clonotype with a few counts.

The chain employs TRBV27 and TRBJ2-1; D is unclear. The receptor was isolated from a young man with Graves' ophthalmopathy. The sample comprised blood. For the CDR3, the DNA is TGTGCCAGCAGTTTATCGTTAGACAATGAGCAGTTCTTC. Protein product: CASSLSLDNEQFF.